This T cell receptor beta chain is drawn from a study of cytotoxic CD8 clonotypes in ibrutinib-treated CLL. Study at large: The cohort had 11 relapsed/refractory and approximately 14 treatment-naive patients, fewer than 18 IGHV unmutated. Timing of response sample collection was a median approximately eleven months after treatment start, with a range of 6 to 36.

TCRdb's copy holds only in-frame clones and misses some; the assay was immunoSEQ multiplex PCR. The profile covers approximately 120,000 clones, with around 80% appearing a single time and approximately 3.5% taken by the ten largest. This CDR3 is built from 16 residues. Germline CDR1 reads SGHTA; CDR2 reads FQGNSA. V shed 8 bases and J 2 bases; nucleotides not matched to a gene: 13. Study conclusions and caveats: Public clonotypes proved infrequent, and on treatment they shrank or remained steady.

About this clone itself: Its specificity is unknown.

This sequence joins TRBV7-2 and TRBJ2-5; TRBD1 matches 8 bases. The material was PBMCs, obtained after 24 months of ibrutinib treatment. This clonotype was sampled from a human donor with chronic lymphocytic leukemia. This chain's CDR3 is CASGGNRDRPQETQYF. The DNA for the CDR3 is TGTGCCAGCGGGGGTAACCGGGACAGGCCACAAGAGACCCAGTACTTC.